This TCR beta chain was documented in a study of T cell repertoires in cytomegalovirus infection. Study in general: As its CMV epitopes, the study selected recently identified HLA-C-restricted and well-studied HLA-B-restricted targets. TCR beta signatures that were public indicated CMV infection and matching HLA type. Findings and limits, study-wide: HLA-C-restricted TCR beta clonotypes specific for CMV led the ex vivo response.

This clonotype was detected a few times. As yet, its antigen is unknown. TCRdb reanalysed the reads using MiXCR and keeps one entry per CDR3 protein. The sample shows nearly 700,000 distinct CDR3 sequences, roughly a third of them seen only once. This clonotype originated in a human donor in good health (CMV status not recorded). Some clones in this sample may be carry-over from other donors' samples. The sequences come from cultured PBMCs, collected from culture after CMV antigen stimulation.

CDR3 in amino acids: CASSLPGQGVAPFF. In DNA form, the CDR3 reads TGTGCCAGCAGCTTACCCGGACAGGGAGTGGCGCCTTTCTTT. This chain uses TRBV7-8 with TRBJ1-1; 8 positions agree with TRBD1. This CDR3 comprises 14 residues. Germline V lookup: CDR1 SGHVS, CDR2 FQNEAQ. Germline trimming cut 2 bases from V and 12 bases from J; bases unmatched to any gene: 11.